This TCR beta chain was retrieved from a study of spatial heterogeneity in lung cancer. Study-level background: Raw-read counts averaged over ten per unique TCR and UMI combination.

Sample time point: sample taken at primary tumor resection. The sequenced material consisted of unsorted whole RNA from tumor, nontumor lung or frozen PBMC. There were 75 or so donors, all of them untreated patients with early-stage non-small cell lung cancer. Single TCR cDNA molecules each had their own unique molecular identifier. TCRdb analysed the 5' RACE reads with MiXCR anew, one entry per CDR3 protein. The sample contains tens of thousands of distinct CDR3 sequences, around 12% of which appear only once. The sample consisted of PBMCs, taken at surgery. This clonotype originated in a male donor with early-stage non-small cell lung cancer.

The CDR3 loop is CASSGLGQAYEQYF. As DNA, the CDR3 is TGTGCCAGCAGCGGATTAGGACAGGCCTACGAGCAGTACTTC. The rearrangement uses TRBV25-1 and TRBJ2-7; 7 bases agree with TRBD1. The J segment lost 2 bases and the V segment lost 6 bases, leaving 7 bases of the junction unmatched. Per germline, CDR1 MGHDK and CDR2 SYGVNS. The CDR3 spans 14 residues.